The rows below give T cell receptor beta chains drawn from one sample of a study of T cell repertoires in cytomegalovirus infection. TCRdb used MiXCR to reprocess the reads, holding one entry per CDR3 protein. The table lists about a million distinct CDR3 sequences, roughly 31% of them singletons, with around an eighth in the top ten. No antigen has been identified for these receptors. Material: cultured CD8+ T cells from PBMCs, obtained from culture after CMV antigen stimulation. These receptors all come from a human donor in good health (CMV status not recorded). Some clones in this sample may be carry-over from other donors' samples. CDR3s include the opening cysteine and the closing phenylalanine or tryptophan. Fields, in order: D gene, V gene, J gene, clone size, CDR3 DNA, CDR3 protein. A D gene is named only where the DNA matches it firmly. Size is omitted from some rows. Given values are once, few, many or a class for expanded clones.

.,TRBV7-2,TRBJ1-5,many,TGTGCCAGCAGCCCCACATGGGATCAGCCCCAGCATTTT,CASSPTWDQPQHF
TRBD1,TRBV7-8,TRBJ2-5,few,TGTGCCAGCAGCTTATTAAGGGGGCTGGAGACCCAGTACTTC,CASSLLRGLETQYF
.,TRBV7-6,TRBJ2-4,.,TGTGCCAGCAGCTCAAGAGACACAGCCAAAAACATTCAGTACTTC,CASSSRDTAKNIQYF
TRBD1,TRBV9,TRBJ1-2,few,TGTGCCAGCAGCCCCATAACAGGGGGAATAGACTATGGCTACACCTTC,CASSPITGGIDYGYTF
TRBD1,TRBV7-9,TRBJ2-7,many,TGTGCCAGCAGCCCCGGACAGGGGAACCCCTACGAGCAGTACTTC,CASSPGQGNPYEQYF
TRBD1,TRBV19,TRBJ1-1,.,TGTGCCAGTAGTATAACGGACAGGGCCACCACTGAAGCTTTCTTT,CASSITDRATTEAFF
.,TRBV7-6,TRBJ2-1,many,TGTGCCAGCAGCTTTAGCGACTCCTACAATGAGCAGTTCTTC,CASSFSDSYNEQFF
.,TRBV15,TRBJ2-3,few,TGTGCCACCAGCCTTCCGGGCTATGATACGCAGTATTTT,CATSLPGYDTQYF
.,TRBV2,TRBJ1-1,.,TGTGCCGGGGGGAGGGGCAAAATGAACACTGAAGCTTTCTTT,CAGGRGKMNTEAFF
TRBD1,TRBV12-3/TRBV12-4,TRBJ2-1,.,TGTGCCAGCAATCCGGACAGGGGGGGGGATGAGCAGTTCTTC,CASNPDRGGDEQFF
.,TRBV4-1,TRBJ2-1,.,TGCGCCAGCAGCCAAGTAAGATTGGACCCCACCAGGGAGCAGTTCTTC,CASSQVRLDPTREQFF
.,TRBV10-3,TRBJ1-4,.,TGTGCCATCAGTGAGTCGGGGGGGAAGGCGCCTAATGAAAAACTGTTTTTT,CAISESGGKAPNEKLFF
.,TRBV19,TRBJ2-3,.,TGTGCCAGTACCAATACCGGGGCTTGGGTTGATACGCAGTATTTT,CASTNTGAWVDTQYF
TRBD2,TRBV15,TRBJ2-3,few,TGTGCCACCAGCAGAGATCCGCTGGGGCGGGGGGCCCACCCAGATACGCAGTATTTT,CATSRDPLGRGAHPDTQYF
.,TRBV7-6,TRBJ1-2,few,TGTGCCAGCAGCTTAGACGGGGGGCGCAACTATGGCTACACCTTC,CASSLDGGRNYGYTF
.,TRBV7-4,TRBJ2-5,.,TGTGCCAGCAGCCCCACGGGGGCAGGGAAGACCCAGTACTTC,CASSPTGAGKTQYF
TRBD1,TRBV6-1,TRBJ1-5,.,TGTGCCGCAAAGGACAGGGAGGGCAATCAGCCCCAGCATTTT,CAAKDREGNQPQHF
.,TRBV4-1,TRBJ2-2,few,TGCGCCAGCAGCCAATACAGGTCCACCGGGGAGCTGTTTTTT,CASSQYRSTGELFF
TRBD1,TRBV7-2,TRBJ1-6,few,TGTGCCAGCAGCACCCCCGGGACAGAGGGTTCACCCCTCCACTTT,CASSTPGTEGSPLHF
TRBD2,TRBV12-3/TRBV12-4,TRBJ2-5,few,TGTGCCAGCAGATCAACTAGCGGGGAACAAGAGACCCAGTACTTC,CASRSTSGEQETQYF
TRBD2,TRBV20-1,TRBJ2-3,.,TGCAGTGCCGCATCGACAGCCCTAGCGGTCGATACGCAGTATTTT,CSAASTALAVDTQYF
.,TRBV2,TRBJ2-1,.,TGTGCCATCAACTTGGCGGGGACCCCCTACAATGAGCAGTTCTTC,CAINLAGTPYNEQFF
TRBD2,TRBV7-6,TRBJ2-1,.,TGTGCCAGCAGCTTAGATCCGGGGGGGGCCCCCCCCGACAATGAGCAGTTCTTC,CASSLDPGGAPPDNEQFF
TRBD2,TRBV6-6,TRBJ2-5,few,TGTGCCAGCAGTTACTCGAGGAGCCGGCGGGGGGGCTCAGAGACCCAGTACTTC,CASSYSRSRRGGSETQYF
TRBD1,TRBV12-3/TRBV12-4,TRBJ2-5,.,TGTGCCAGCAGTCTTAACCCGGGACAGGGAGAGACCCAGTACTTC,CASSLNPGQGETQYF
TRBD1,TRBV7-9,TRBJ2-5,.,TGTGCCAGCAGCTTTCCGGGACAGCGTGAGACCCAGTACTTC,CASSFPGQRETQYF
TRBD1,TRBV15,TRBJ2-5,.,TGTGCCACCAGCACGAACAGGGGGCTGAGAGAGACCCAGTACTTC,CATSTNRGLRETQYF
.,TRBV13,TRBJ2-2,.,TGTGCCAGCAGTACCGACAGGACGAACACCGGGGAGCTGTTTTTT,CASSTDRTNTGELFF